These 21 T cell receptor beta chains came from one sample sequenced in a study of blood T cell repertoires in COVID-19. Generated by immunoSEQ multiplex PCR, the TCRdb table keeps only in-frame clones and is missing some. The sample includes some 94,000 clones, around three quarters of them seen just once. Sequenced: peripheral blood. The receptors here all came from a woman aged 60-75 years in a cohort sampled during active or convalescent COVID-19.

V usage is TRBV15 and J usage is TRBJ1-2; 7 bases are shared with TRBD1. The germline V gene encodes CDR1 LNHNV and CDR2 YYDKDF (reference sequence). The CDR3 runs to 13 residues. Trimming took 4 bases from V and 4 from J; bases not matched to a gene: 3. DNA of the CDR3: TGTGCCACCAGCAAAAGGGGGCTCTATGGCTACACCTTC. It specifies CATSKRGLYGYTF.

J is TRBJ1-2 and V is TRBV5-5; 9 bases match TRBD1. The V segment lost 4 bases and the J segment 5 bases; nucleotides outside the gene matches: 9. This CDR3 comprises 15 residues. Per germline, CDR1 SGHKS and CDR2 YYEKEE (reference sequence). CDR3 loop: CASSATGGARYGYTF. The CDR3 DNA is TGTGCCAGCAGCGCCACAGGGGGCGCAAGGTATGGCTACACCTTC.

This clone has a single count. CDR3 loop: CASSLRGTAIYEQYF. The DNA of the CDR3 is TGTGCCAGCAGCTTGAGGGGGACAGCGATCTACGAGCAGTACTTC. The rearrangement links TRBV5-8 to TRBJ2-7, with TRBD1 matching over 7 bases. The CDR3 is 15 residues long. CDR1 is SGHTS and CDR2 is YDEGEE in the germline V gene. V gave up 1 base and J gave up 3 bases; unmatched junction bases: 7.

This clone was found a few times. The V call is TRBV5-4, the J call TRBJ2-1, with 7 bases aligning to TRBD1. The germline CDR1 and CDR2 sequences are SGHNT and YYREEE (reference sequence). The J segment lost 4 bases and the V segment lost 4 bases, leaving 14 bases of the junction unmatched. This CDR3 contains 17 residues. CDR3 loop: CASSPFSGTVLYNEQFF. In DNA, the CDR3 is TGTGCCAGCAGCCCCTTCTCCGGGACAGTCCTTTACAATGAGCAGTTCTTC.

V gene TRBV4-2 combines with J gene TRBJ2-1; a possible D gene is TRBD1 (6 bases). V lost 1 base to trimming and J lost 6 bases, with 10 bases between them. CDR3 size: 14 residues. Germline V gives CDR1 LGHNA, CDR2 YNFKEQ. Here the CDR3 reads CASSQVGQLNEQFF. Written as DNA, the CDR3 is TGTGCCAGCAGCCAAGTTGGACAGCTCAATGAGCAGTTCTTC.

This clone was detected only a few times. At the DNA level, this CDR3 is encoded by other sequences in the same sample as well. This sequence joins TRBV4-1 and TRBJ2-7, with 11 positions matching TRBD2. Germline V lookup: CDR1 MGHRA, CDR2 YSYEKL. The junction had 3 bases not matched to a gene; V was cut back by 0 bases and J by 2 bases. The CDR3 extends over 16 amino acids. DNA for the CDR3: TGCGCCAGCAGCCAAGAGGGGACTAGCGGAGCCTACGAGCAGTACTTC. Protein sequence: CASSQEGTSGAYEQYF.

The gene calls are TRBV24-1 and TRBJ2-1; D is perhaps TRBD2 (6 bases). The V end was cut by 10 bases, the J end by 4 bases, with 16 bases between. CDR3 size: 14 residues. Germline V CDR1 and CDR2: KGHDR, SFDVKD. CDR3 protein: CATIAVVIYNEQFF. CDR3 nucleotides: TGTGCCACGATAGCGGTTGTTATTTACAATGAGCAGTTCTTC.

The CDR3 sequence is CATSEAGSSYNEQFF. The CDR3 DNA reads as TGTGCCACCAGTGAAGCGGGGAGCTCCTACAATGAGCAGTTCTTC. The chain recombines TRBV24-1 with TRBJ2-1, with 7 bases that match TRBD2. The germline CDR1 and CDR2 sequences are KGHDR and SFDVKD. This CDR3 has 15 residues. V was pared by 4 bases and J by 0 bases, with 2 bases of the junction left unmatched.

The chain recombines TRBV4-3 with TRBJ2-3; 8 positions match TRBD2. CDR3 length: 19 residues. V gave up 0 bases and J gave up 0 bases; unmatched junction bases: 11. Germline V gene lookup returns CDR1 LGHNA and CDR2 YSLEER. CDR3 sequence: CASSQDDLAGGISTDTQYF. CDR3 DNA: TGCGCCAGCAGCCAAGATGATTTGGCGGGGGGTATAAGCACAGATACGCAGTATTTT.

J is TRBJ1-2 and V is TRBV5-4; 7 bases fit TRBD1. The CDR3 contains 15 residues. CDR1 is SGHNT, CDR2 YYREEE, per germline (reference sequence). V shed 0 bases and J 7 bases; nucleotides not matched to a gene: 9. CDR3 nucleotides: TGTGCCAGCAGCTTGGGGCCCACAGGGGTTGGTGGCTACACCTTC. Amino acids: CASSLGPTGVGGYTF.

CDR3 loop: CASSLLDSHYEQYF. CDR3 in DNA: TGTGCCAGCTCACTTTTGGACAGCCACTACGAGCAGTACTTC. The V call is TRBV18, the J call TRBJ2-7; tentatively, D is TRBD1 (6 bases). Looked up from germline, CDR1 is KGHSH and CDR2 is LQKENI. CDR3 length: 14 amino acids. Trimming removed 4 bases from V and 3 bases from J, with 13 bases in between.

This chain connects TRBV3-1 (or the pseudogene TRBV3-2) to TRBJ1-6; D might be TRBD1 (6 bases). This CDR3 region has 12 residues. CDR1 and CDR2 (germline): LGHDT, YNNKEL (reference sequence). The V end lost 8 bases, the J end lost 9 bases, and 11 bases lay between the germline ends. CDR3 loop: CASSRGSSPLHF. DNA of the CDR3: TGTGCCAGCTCCAGGGGAAGTTCACCCCTCCACTTT.

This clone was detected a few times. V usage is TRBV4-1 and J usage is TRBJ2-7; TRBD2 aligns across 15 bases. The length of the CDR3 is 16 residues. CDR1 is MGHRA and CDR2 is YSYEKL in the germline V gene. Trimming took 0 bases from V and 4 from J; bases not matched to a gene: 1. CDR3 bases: TGCGCCAGCAGCCAAGAGGGACTAGCGGGGGGATACGAGCAGTACTTC. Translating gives CASSQEGLAGGYEQYF.

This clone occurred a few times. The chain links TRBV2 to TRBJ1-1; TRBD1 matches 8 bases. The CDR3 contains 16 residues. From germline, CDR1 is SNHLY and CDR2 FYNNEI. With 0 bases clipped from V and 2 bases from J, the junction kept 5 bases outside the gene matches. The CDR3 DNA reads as TGTGCCAGCAGTGAAGCTGGACAGGGAGATAACACTGAAGCTTTCTTT. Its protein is CASSEAGQGDNTEAFF. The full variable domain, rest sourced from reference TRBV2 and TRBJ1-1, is EPEVTQTPSHQVTQMGQEVILRCVPISNHLYFYWYRQILGQKVEFLVSFYNNEISEKSEIFDDQFSVERPDGSNFTLKIRSTKLEDSAMYFCASSEAGQGDNTEAFFGQGTRLTVV.

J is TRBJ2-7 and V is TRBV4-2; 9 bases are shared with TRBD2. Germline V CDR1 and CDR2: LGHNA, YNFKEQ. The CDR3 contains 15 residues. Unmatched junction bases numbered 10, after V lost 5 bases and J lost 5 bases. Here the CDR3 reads CASSSSSSGAHEQYF. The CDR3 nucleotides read TGTGCCAGCAGCTCAAGTTCTAGCGGGGCCCACGAGCAGTACTTC.

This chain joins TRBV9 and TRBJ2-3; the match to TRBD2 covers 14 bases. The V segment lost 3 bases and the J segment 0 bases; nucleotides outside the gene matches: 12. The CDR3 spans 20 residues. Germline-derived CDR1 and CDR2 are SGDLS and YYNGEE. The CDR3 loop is CASSGRLAGGAQLSTDTQYF. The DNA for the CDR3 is TGTGCCAGCAGCGGCCGACTAGCGGGGGGGGCCCAGCTGAGCACAGATACGCAGTATTTT.

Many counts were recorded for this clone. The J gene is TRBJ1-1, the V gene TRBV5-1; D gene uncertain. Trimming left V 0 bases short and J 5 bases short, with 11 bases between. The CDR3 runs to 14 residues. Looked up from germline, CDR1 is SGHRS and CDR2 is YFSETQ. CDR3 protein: CASSLVTSATEAFF. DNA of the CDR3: TGCGCCAGCAGCTTGGTGACCAGCGCTACTGAAGCTTTCTTT.

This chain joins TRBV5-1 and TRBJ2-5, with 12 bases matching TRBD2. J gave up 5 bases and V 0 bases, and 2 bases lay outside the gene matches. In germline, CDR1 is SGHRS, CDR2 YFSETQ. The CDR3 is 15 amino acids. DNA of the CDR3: TGCGCCAGCAGCTTGGGACTAGCGGGGGAGGAGACCCAGTACTTC. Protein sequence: CASSLGLAGEETQYF.

In DNA form, the CDR3 reads TGTGCCAGCAGTGGGACAGGGGGAAGGAGGGGCTACACCTTC. Translated: CASSGTGGRRGYTF. The chain is built from TRBV2 and TRBJ1-2; 10 nucleotides line up with TRBD1. V lost 4 bases and J lost 8; bases outside the gene matches: 7. The CDR3 length is 14 residues. Germline lookup yields CDR1 SNHLY and CDR2 FYNNEI.

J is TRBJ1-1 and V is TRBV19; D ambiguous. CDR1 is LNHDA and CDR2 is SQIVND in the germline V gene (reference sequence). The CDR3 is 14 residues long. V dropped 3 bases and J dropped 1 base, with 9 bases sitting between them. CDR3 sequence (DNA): TGTGCCAGTAGTATCGACATCGGGAACACTGAAGCTTTCTTT. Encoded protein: CASSIDIGNTEAFF.

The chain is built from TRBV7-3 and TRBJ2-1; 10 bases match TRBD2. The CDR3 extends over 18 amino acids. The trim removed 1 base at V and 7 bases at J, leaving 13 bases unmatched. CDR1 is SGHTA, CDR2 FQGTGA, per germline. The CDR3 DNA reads TGTGCCAGCAGCTTAAAACCCGTTTTAGCGGGGGGTCAAAATGAGCAGTTCTTC. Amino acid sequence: CASSLKPVLAGGQNEQFF.